Presented here are 5 T cell receptor beta chains from one specimen sequenced in a study of blood T cell repertoires in COVID-19. Clones were sequenced by immunoSEQ multiplex PCR, and TCRdb holds only the in-frame ones, with some missing. Found here are more than 200,000 clones, approximately 80% of them singletons; the top ten hold 4.5% to 6%. The sample comprised peripheral blood. These receptors all stem from a woman of 80 years or more with active or convalescent COVID-19.

The chain is built from TRBV20-1 and TRBJ2-7; possible D gene TRBD2, 5 bases. Germline V gives CDR1 DFQATT, CDR2 SNEGSKA (reference sequence). With 3 bases removed from V and 0 bases from J, the gap between germline ends came to 12 bases. The CDR3 contains 14 residues. CDR3 amino acids: CSASLRTGSYEQYF. As DNA, the CDR3 is TGCAGTGCTAGTCTACGGACTGGCTCCTACGAGCAGTACTTC.

The chain carries TRBV28 and TRBJ1-5; D is unclear. V was pared by 5 bases and J by 9 bases, with 11 bases between. The CDR3 is 12 amino acids. Germline values: CDR1 MDHEN, CDR2 SYDVKM. The CDR3 DNA sequence: TGTGCCAGCAGTGAAAAAGGGAGGCCCCAGCATTTT. Translation gives CASSEKGRPQHF.

This sequence joins TRBV6-4 and TRBJ1-1; maybe TRBD1 (6 bases). Trimming cost V 8 bases and J 5 bases, with 15 bases left between them. The CDR3 sequence is 13 residues long. CDR1 and CDR2 (germline): MRHNA, SNTAGT. In nucleotides, the CDR3 is TGTGCCAGCGCGTACAGGGTCGGGACTGAAGCTTTCTTT. Its protein product is CASAYRVGTEAFF.

This chain links TRBV18 with TRBJ2-7; TRBD2 agrees at 11 bases. CDR1 and CDR2 (germline): KGHSH, LQKENI. The CDR3 spans 14 residues. The trim removed 3 bases at V and 5 bases at J, leaving 3 bases unmatched. CDR3 DNA: TGTGCCAGCTCACCTAGCGGGAGGGCCCACGAGCAGTACTTC. Protein: CASSPSGRAHEQYF.

V gene TRBV3-1 (or the pseudogene TRBV3-2) combines with J gene TRBJ1-5; 9 bases map to TRBD1. The CDR3 is 14 amino acids. V lost 5 bases and J lost 4; bases outside the gene matches: 3. CDR1 and CDR2 from the germline V gene are LGHDT and YNNKEL (reference sequence). CDR3 DNA sequence: TGTGCCAGCAGCGCCGGGACAGGGAATCAGCCCCAGCATTTT. Translating gives CASSAGTGNQPQHF.